These 16 T cell receptor beta chains were sequenced from one sample in a study of monozygotic twins with inflammatory bowel disease. From its re-call of the 5' RACE reads, TCRdb lists each CDR3 protein once, without DNA. The sample shows about 300,000 distinct CDR3 sequences, and 5.6% sits with its ten largest clones. Sequenced: blood. These receptors all stem from a human donor with ulcerative colitis or Crohn's disease, or a healthy co-twin of an affected twin (not recorded which).

The chain recombines TRBV20-1 with TRBJ1-4. CDR1 and CDR2 (germline): DFQATT, SNEGSKA (reference sequence). There are 14 residues in the CDR3. CDR3 in amino acids: CSARVYGDNEKLFF.

The chain is built from TRBV10-3 and TRBJ2-7. The germline gives CDR1 ENHRY, CDR2 SYGVKD. This CDR3 spans 13 amino acids. The CDR3 protein is CAISVQNDLEQYF.

This rearrangement joins TRBV5-1 to TRBJ2-1; TCRdb's D gene call, TRBD2, goes unchecked for lack of DNA. Per germline, CDR1 SGHRS and CDR2 YFSETQ. CDR3 length equals 15 residues. The CDR3 reads CASSYRLAGGDEQFF.

The rearrangement uses TRBV14 and TRBJ1-2; no DNA is available, so the TRBD1 call from TCRdb remains unchecked. Germline V gives CDR1 SGHDN, CDR2 FVKESK. The CDR3 has 14 residues. CDR3 residues: CASSQVSTGGGYTF.

The genes are TRBV30 and TRBJ1-2; lacking DNA, the TRBD1 call made by TCRdb goes unchecked. The CDR3 runs 12 residues. From germline, CDR1 is GTSNPN and CDR2 SVGIG (reference sequence). The CDR3 loop reads CAWRDRNYGYTF. Supplemented by reference TRBV30 and TRBJ1-2, the full variable domain reads SQTIHQWPATLVQPVGSPLSLECTVEGTSNPNLYWYRQAAGRGLQLLFYSVGIGQISSEVPQNLSASRPQDRQFILSSKKLLLSDSGFYLCAWRDRNYGYTFGSGTRLTVV.

V and J are TRBV12-3 or TRBV12-4 and TRBJ1-6; without DNA, the TCRdb call of TRBD1 cannot be checked. The CDR3 is 14 residues long. The chain's CDR3 is CASRPGTGNSPLHF.

The chain recombines TRBV20-1 with TRBJ2-3; TCRdb designates TRBD1, a call that cannot be tested without DNA. In germline, CDR1 is DFQATT, CDR2 SNEGSKA (reference sequence). The CDR3 spans 15 residues. This CDR3 reads CSARVGSSPQDAQYF.

This rearrangement joins TRBV12-3 or TRBV12-4 to TRBJ1-4; TCRdb's assignment of TRBD1 cannot be checked, as there is no DNA. The CDR3 length is 14 residues. The CDR3 sequence: CASSWTGVNEKLFF.

The V call is TRBV12-3 or TRBV12-4, the J call TRBJ2-5. The CDR3 runs 13 residues. The chain's CDR3 is CASRVSGVETQYF.

The chain carries TRBV12-3 or TRBV12-4 and TRBJ2-5; TCRdb reports TRBD1, a call that lacks DNA to check it against. The CDR3 runs to 14 residues. This CDR3 reads CASRRGGAGETQYF.

The rearrangement links TRBV20-1 to TRBJ2-5; TCRdb proposes TRBD2, but this gene call is untestable without DNA. Germline V gene sequence: CDR1 DFQATT, CDR2 SNEGSKA (reference sequence). The CDR3 contains 14 residues. The CDR3 sequence is CSANGAGAPETQYF.

V and J are TRBV15 and TRBJ2-5. Per the germline V gene, CDR1 is LNHNV and CDR2 is YYDKDF (reference sequence). The CDR3 totals 14 residues. The CDR3 sequence is CAPNQQRHQETQYF.

V and J are TRBV14 and TRBJ2-7. The CDR3 runs 15 residues. Germline CDR1 and CDR2: SGHDN and FVKESK. The CDR3 reads CASSQVSQFTYEQYF.

V gene TRBV3-1 combines with J gene TRBJ1-2; TCRdb indicates TRBD1, and absent DNA this call remains unverified. The CDR3 covers 15 residues. Per the germline V gene, CDR1 is LGHDT and CDR2 is YNNKEL (reference sequence). CDR3 region: CASSRNGQGSDGYTF.

The rearrangement uses TRBV6-2 or TRBV6-3 and TRBJ2-7; as DNA is missing, the TRBD1 call by TCRdb cannot be tested. This CDR3 has 16 residues. Germline V lookup: CDR1 MNHEY, CDR2 SVGEGT. The CDR3: CASTSEGGAPGYEQYF.

The J gene is TRBJ2-1, the V gene TRBV20-1; TCRdb selects TRBD1, and the lack of DNA leaves this call unchecked. CDR3 length: 12 residues. Germline values: CDR1 DFQATT, CDR2 SNEGSKA (reference sequence). The CDR3 here is CSATRQVLEQFF.